Each of the 27 T cell receptor beta chains below was sequenced from the same sample in a study of T cell repertoires in cytomegalovirus infection. TCRdb reprocessed the reads with MiXCR, giving one entry per CDR3 protein. The sample comprises 300,000 to 400,000 distinct CDR3 sequences, 25% to 30% of which are singletons, and around 20% rests with the top ten. The antigens these receptors bind are not known. The starting material was cultured PBMCs, obtained from culture after CMV antigen stimulation. All receptors come from a human donor in good health (CMV status not recorded). Some clones in this sample may be carry-over from other donors' samples.

This clonotype came up once. This chain connects TRBV19 to TRBJ2-5, with D perhaps matching TRBD1 or TRBD2 (5 bases each). Germline-derived CDR1 and CDR2 are LNHDA and SQIVND (reference sequence). Trimming took 3 bases from V and 1 from J, leaving 9 bases between them. CDR3 size: 14 residues. The CDR3 is CASSIGGPQETQYF. In DNA form, the CDR3 reads TGTGCCAGTAGTATTGGGGGACCCCAAGAGACCCAGTACTTC.

The chain carries TRBV18 and TRBJ1-5, with 8 bases aligning to TRBD1. Germline CDR1 and CDR2: KGHSH and LQKENI. The length of the CDR3 is 15 residues. The V and J ends lost 5 bases and 3 bases, in that order; junction bases with no gene match: 6. The CDR3 sequence is CASSGDRGVNQPQHF. CDR3 nucleotides: TGTGCCAGCTCAGGCGACAGGGGAGTCAATCAGCCCCAGCATTTT.

This clonotype was recorded at least ten times. The chain employs TRBV11-2 and TRBJ1-5; TRBD1 is a possible D gene (5 bases). Deletions cut 5 bases from V and 0 bases from J, with 11 bases between. This CDR3 has 15 residues. CDR1 is SGHAT and CDR2 is FQNNGV in the germline V gene. As DNA, the CDR3 is TGTGCCAGCAGCCCCGGGGGGAGTAGCAATCAGCCCCAGCATTTT. Encoded protein: CASSPGGSSNQPQHF.

The table lists this clonotype with many counts. The CDR3 region is CASSLEPTSGGAAEQYF. The CDR3 DNA reads as TGTGCCAGCAGCTTAGAACCGACTAGCGGGGGGGCTGCCGAGCAGTACTTC. V is TRBV7-9 and J is TRBJ2-7, with TRBD2 matching 14 bases. Unmatched junction bases numbered 8, after V lost 1 base and J lost 6 bases. CDR1 is SEHNR and CDR2 is FQNEAQ in the germline V gene (reference sequence). The CDR3 runs to 17 residues.

This clonotype has a count of ten or more. The chain combines TRBV28 with TRBJ1-3, with TRBD1 matching 9 bases. This CDR3 is built from 14 residues. Germline-derived CDR1 and CDR2 are MDHEN and SYDVKM. J gave up 7 bases and V 5 bases, and 6 bases lay outside the gene matches. The CDR3 DNA follows: TGTGCCAGCAGTGGAGGGACAGGGAGGAACACCATATATTTT. Translating gives CASSGGTGRNTIYF.

J is TRBJ2-2 and V is TRBV27; 11 nucleotides match TRBD2. J lost 7 bases, V lost 4 bases, and 29 bases had no gene match. The CDR3 length is 23 residues. Looked up from germline, CDR1 is MNHEY and CDR2 is SMNVEV (reference sequence). CDR3 loop: CASSSPGARNLGLAAKRIGELFF. The CDR3 nucleotides are TGTGCCAGCAGTTCCCCCGGGGCAAGAAACTTGGGACTAGCGGCAAAAAGAATCGGGGAGCTGTTTTTT.

This clonotype was seen only a few times. V gene TRBV7-2 combines with J gene TRBJ1-2; a possible D gene is TRBD1 (6 bases). This CDR3 region has 14 residues. The germline gives CDR1 SGHTA, CDR2 FQGNSA. Trimming stripped 5 bases from V and 8 bases from J, with 18 bases between. CDR3 in amino acids: CASSPGAQIIGYTF. The CDR3 coding sequence is TGTGCCAGCAGCCCAGGGGCACAAATCATAGGCTACACCTTC.

This clonotype has just a few counts. This chain joins TRBV4-2 and TRBJ1-1, with D maybe TRBD1 (5 bases). CDR1 is LGHNA, CDR2 YNFKEQ, per germline. The CDR3 covers 16 residues. The germline V and J ends were trimmed by 0 bases and 0 bases, with 11 bases remaining between them. For the CDR3, the DNA is TGTGCCAGCAGCCAAGATCCGGGACTCATGAACACTGAAGCTTTCTTT. Translation gives CASSQDPGLMNTEAFF.

The table lists this clonotype with a few counts. The rearrangement joins TRBV18 to TRBJ1-6, with 8 bases identical to TRBD1. CDR1 and CDR2 from the germline V gene are KGHSH and LQKENI. The CDR3 loop spans 15 amino acids. V was pared by 4 bases and J by 4 bases, with 3 bases of the junction left unmatched. In nucleotides, the CDR3 is TGTGCCAGCTCACTGACAGGGGCTTATAATTCACCCCTCCACTTT. Encoded protein: CASSLTGAYNSPLHF.

This clonotype was seen a handful of times. This rearrangement joins TRBV7-3 to TRBJ1-6; D remains ambiguous. Trimming left V 2 bases short and J 7 bases short, with 9 bases between. In germline, CDR1 is SGHTA, CDR2 FQGTGA. This CDR3 is built from 14 residues. The DNA of the CDR3 is TGTGCCAGCAGCTTAGACCCATTGAATTCACCCCTCCACTTT. It is translated as CASSLDPLNSPLHF.

The rearrangement joins TRBV6-6 to TRBJ1-1; possible D gene TRBD1, 6 bases. The CDR3 has 15 amino acids. V gave up 2 bases and J gave up 2 bases, with 12 bases separating them. CDR1 and CDR2 from the germline V gene are MNHNY and SVGAGI (reference sequence). The CDR3 spells CASSYKGGQNTEAFF. The CDR3 DNA reads as TGTGCCAGCAGTTACAAGGGGGGGCAAAACACTGAAGCTTTCTTT.

V usage is TRBV7-6 and J usage is TRBJ2-7; TRBD1 matches 7 bases. The germline gives CDR1 SGHVS, CDR2 FNYEAQ. V lost 5 bases, J lost 3 bases, and 4 bases stayed unmatched. This CDR3 has 13 amino acids. CDR3 sequence reads: CASSRGTDYEQYF. The DNA of the CDR3 is TGTGCCAGCAGCCGAGGGACAGACTACGAGCAGTACTTC. The whole variable domain, remainder taken from reference TRBV7-6 and TRBJ2-7, is GAGVSQSPRYKVTKRGQDVALRCDPISGHVSLYWYRQALGQGPEFLTYFNYEAQQDKSGLPNDRFSAERPEGSISTLTIQRTEQRDSAMYRCASSRGTDYEQYFGPGTRLTVT.

This rearrangement joins TRBV7-6 to TRBJ2-7; the match to TRBD1 covers 7 bases. Germline V lookup: CDR1 SGHVS, CDR2 FNYEAQ. This CDR3 is built from 16 residues. J was trimmed by 6 bases and V by 5 bases; bases with no gene match: 16. The CDR3 nucleotides read TGTGCCAGCAGCCCGATAACCGGGACAGCGATCTTCGAGCAGTACTTC. It encodes CASSPITGTAIFEQYF.

This clonotype was detected a few times. This chain links TRBV7-2 with TRBJ2-1; tentative D call: TRBD2 (6 bases). The V gene's germline CDR1 is SGHTA and CDR2 FQGNSA. The CDR3 runs to 16 residues. The V gene lost 4 bases and the J gene lost 8 bases, with 21 bases spanning the gap. The CDR3 sequence: CASSSSRGVRVDEQFF. The CDR3 nucleotides read TGTGCCAGCAGCTCTTCGCGGGGAGTACGCGTGGATGAGCAGTTCTTC.

The J gene is TRBJ2-2, the V gene TRBV2; TRBD1 agrees at 9 bases. Germline V gene data show CDR1 as SNHLY and CDR2 as FYNNEI. The CDR3 totals 15 residues. Losses at the gene ends were 4 bases for V and 0 bases for J; bases not matched to a gene: 0. CDR3 sequence reads: CASSGDRANTGELFF. The CDR3, as DNA: TGTGCCAGCAGTGGGGACAGGGCGAACACCGGGGAGCTGTTTTTT.

The chain combines TRBV10-3 with TRBJ1-1; the match to TRBD1 covers 7 bases. Germline V gives CDR1 ENHRY, CDR2 SYGVKD. This CDR3 is 15 amino acids long. Trimming cost V 5 bases and J 1 base; bases outside gene matches: 7. CDR3 nucleotide sequence: TGTGCCATCAGTCAGCCGGGACAGAGGAACACTGAAGCTTTCTTT. Residues: CAISQPGQRNTEAFF.

This clonotype was detected only once. The genes are TRBV12-5 and TRBJ1-1; D not resolved. The CDR3 loop spans 10 amino acids. The germline V and J ends were trimmed by 5 bases and 8 bases, with 6 bases remaining between them. Germline values: CDR1 LGHNT, CDR2 FRNRAP. CDR3 sequence: CASGPEEAFF. As DNA, the CDR3 is TGTGCTAGTGGTCCCGAGGAAGCTTTCTTT.

This clonotype was counted between two and nine times. This rearrangement joins TRBV28 to TRBJ1-5, with 9 bases identical to TRBD1. CDR3 length: 18 amino acids. With V trimmed by 7 bases and J by 0 bases, 13 bases remained unmatched. The germline V gene encodes CDR1 MDHEN and CDR2 SYDVKM. The CDR3 DNA is TGTGCCAGCAACCTAAAAGGGACAGGGAATCCTAGCAATCAGCCCCAGCATTTT. Protein product: CASNLKGTGNPSNQPQHF.

This clonotype was seen more than once but under ten times. J is TRBJ1-4 and V is TRBV10-3; no reliable D call. There are 15 residues in the CDR3. In germline, CDR1 is ENHRY, CDR2 SYGVKD. V lost 3 bases and J 8 bases, leaving 16 bases between the germline ends. The CDR3, as DNA: TGTGCCATCAGTGAAACGGGCCGGAGGAACGAAAAACTGTTTTTT. Translating gives CAISETGRRNEKLFF.

V usage is TRBV7-6 and J usage is TRBJ2-5; D uncertain. V lost 2 bases and J lost 1, with 11 bases in between. Germline loops: CDR1 SGHVS, CDR2 FNYEAQ. There are 15 residues in the CDR3. CDR3 in amino acids: CASSLLGRLQETQYF. CDR3 coding DNA: TGTGCCAGCAGCTTATTAGGACGCCTCCAAGAGACCCAGTACTTC.

There are many counts of this clonotype. The chain recombines TRBV7-2 with TRBJ1-1; unclear D gene. Germline V lookup: CDR1 SGHTA, CDR2 FQGNSA. The CDR3 has 16 residues. V lost 2 bases, J lost 0 bases, and 13 bases lay in between. This CDR3 is CASSLFGAQMNTEAFF. The DNA of the CDR3 is TGTGCCAGCAGCTTATTCGGCGCACAAATGAACACTGAAGCTTTCTTT.

There are many counts of this clonotype. The chain couples TRBV5-4 to TRBJ2-3; D is undetermined. This CDR3 is 15 amino acids long. CDR1 is SGHNT, CDR2 YYREEE, per germline (reference sequence). V was pared by 1 base and J by 1 base, with 10 bases between. The CDR3 spells CASSLKSRGTDTQYF. The DNA of the CDR3 is TGTGCCAGCAGCTTGAAAAGCCGGGGCACAGATACGCAGTATTTT.

The rearrangement uses TRBV11-1 and TRBJ2-7; either TRBD1 or TRBD2 may supply D (5 bases each). V lost 6 bases to trimming and J lost 4 bases, with 16 bases between them. The CDR3 totals 14 residues. Germline assignment: CDR1 SGHAT and CDR2 FQDESV (reference sequence). DNA for the CDR3: TGTGCCAGCAGTAAGGCGAGGGGTCTGTACGAGCAGTACTTC. It yields the protein CASSKARGLYEQYF.

The chain joins TRBV7-8 to TRBJ1-2, with a weak D call TRBD1 (5 bases). V was shortened by 4 bases and J by 3 bases, with 15 bases between the two germline ends. The CDR3 contains 15 residues. Germline CDR1 reads SGHVS; CDR2 reads FQNEAQ. Here the CDR3 reads CASSSAGGADYGYTF. The CDR3, as DNA: TGTGCCAGCAGCTCCGCCGGAGGGGCGGACTATGGCTACACCTTC.

The CDR3 nucleotides read TGTGCCAGCAGTTCCCAGAGGGGATGGGGCTACACCTTC. Its translation: CASSSQRGWGYTF. The V call is TRBV28, the J call TRBJ1-2; the D gene is possibly TRBD1 (5 bases). In germline, CDR1 is MDHEN, CDR2 SYDVKM. This CDR3 comprises 13 residues. Trimming took 4 bases from V and 8 from J, leaving 14 bases between them.

The chain has TRBV7-6 and TRBJ2-3; 7 positions match TRBD1. The CDR3 runs 16 residues. The V segment lost 4 bases and the J segment 1 base; nucleotides outside the gene matches: 8. CDR1 and CDR2 from the germline V gene are SGHVS and FNYEAQ. The CDR3 DNA follows: TGTGCCAGCAGCTCCCGCATGGGGACAGGCACAGATACGCAGTATTTT. Its translation is CASSSRMGTGTDTQYF.

The chain has TRBV12-3 or TRBV12-4 and TRBJ1-5; 7 nucleotides align to TRBD1. After removal of 6 bases from V and 4 bases from J, the junction contained 3 bases not matched to a gene. CDR3 length: 13 amino acids. In DNA form, the CDR3 reads TGTGCCAGCAGGAAGGGACAGAATCAGCCCCAGCATTTT. This encodes CASRKGQNQPQHF.